This TCR beta chain was retrieved from a study of T cells after yellow fever vaccination. Germline lookup yields CDR1 SGHVS and CDR2 FNYEAQ. There are 13 residues in the CDR3. V was cut by 2 bases and J by 5 bases, with 10 bases left in between. This clonotype has a count of ten or more. Antigen specificity is unknown. Findings and caveats of the study: The presence of abundant clonotypes contaminating from the bulk population was possible in FACS-sorted repertoires. Post-booster repertoires contained most primary-vaccination clones again (approximately 95% CD4, less than 90% CD8).

TCRdb reanalysed the 5' RACE reads using MiXCR and keeps one entry per CDR3 protein. The sample includes under 90,000 distinct CDR3 sequences, about 7% seen only once; the top ten take around 37%. Sequences were derived from CD8+ T cells sorted from PBMCs, sampled more than 40 days after the first yellow fever vaccination. The origin of this receptor is a man aged 18 to 35 who received the YFV17D yellow fever vaccine. The V and J genes are TRBV7-6 and TRBJ2-7; D is perhaps TRBD1 (5 bases). In nucleotides, the CDR3 is TGTGCCAGCAGCTTACTGGGCAGGGACGAGCAGTACTTC. This codes for CASSLLGRDEQYF.